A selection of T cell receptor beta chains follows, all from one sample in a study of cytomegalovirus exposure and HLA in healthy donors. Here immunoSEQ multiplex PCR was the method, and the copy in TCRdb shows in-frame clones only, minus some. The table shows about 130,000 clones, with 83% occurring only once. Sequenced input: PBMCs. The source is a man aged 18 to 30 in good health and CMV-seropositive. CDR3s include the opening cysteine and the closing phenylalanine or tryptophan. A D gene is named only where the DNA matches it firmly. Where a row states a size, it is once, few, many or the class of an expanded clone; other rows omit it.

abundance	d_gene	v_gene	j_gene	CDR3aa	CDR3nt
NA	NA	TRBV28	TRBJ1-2	CASSRPPDSQGYTF	TGTGCCAGCAGTCGCCCCCCGGACAGCCAGGGCTACACCTTC
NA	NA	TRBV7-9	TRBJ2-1	CASSSQGNEQFF	TGTGCCAGCAGCTCCCAGGGAAATGAGCAGTTCTTC
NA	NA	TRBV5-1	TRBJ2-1	CASSAPGSYNEQFF	TGCGCCAGCAGCGCGCCAGGGTCCTACAATGAGCAGTTCTTC
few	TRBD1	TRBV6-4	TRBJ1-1	CASSAAGGVTEAFF	TGTGCCAGCAGTGCTGCAGGGGGCGTCACTGAAGCTTTCTTT
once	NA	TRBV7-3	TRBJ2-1	CASSSPGKLGGQFF	TGTGCCAGCAGCTCTCCCGGGAAACTGGGGGGGCAGTTCTTC
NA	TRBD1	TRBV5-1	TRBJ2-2	CASSLSGGTGELFF	TGCGCCAGCAGCTTATCAGGGGGCACCGGGGAGCTGTTTTTT
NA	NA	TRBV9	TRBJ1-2	CASSINRELNYGYTF	TGTGCCAGCAGCATCAACAGGGAATTGAACTATGGCTACACCTTC
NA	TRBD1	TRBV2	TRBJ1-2	CASSTGTGRRYGYTF	TGTGCCAGCAGCACCGGGACAGGGAGGAGGTATGGCTACACCTTC
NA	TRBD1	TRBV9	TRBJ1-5	CASSRTGGQPQHF	TGTGCCAGCAGTCGGACAGGGGGGCAGCCCCAGCATTTT
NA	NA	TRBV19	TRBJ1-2	CASSFRGYTF	TGTGCCAGTAGTTTTCGTGGCTACACCTTC
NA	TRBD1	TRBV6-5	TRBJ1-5	CARETGGPQPQHF	TGTGCCAGGGAAACAGGGGGTCCCCAGCCCCAGCATTTT
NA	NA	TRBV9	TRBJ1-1	CASSPHTGNTEAFF	TGTGCCAGCAGCCCCCACACAGGGAACACTGAAGCTTTCTTT
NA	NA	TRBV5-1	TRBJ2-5	CASSIGTSGRTQETQYF	TGCGCCAGCAGCATAGGGACATCGGGGCGCACACAAGAGACCCAGTACTTC
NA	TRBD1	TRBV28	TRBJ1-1	CASSPPGARGHGTEAFF	TGTGCCAGCAGTCCGCCTGGGGCCAGGGGGCATGGCACTGAAGCTTTCTTT
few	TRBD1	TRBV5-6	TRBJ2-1	CASSWDSFYNEQFF	TGTGCCAGCAGCTGGGACAGTTTCTACAATGAGCAGTTCTTC